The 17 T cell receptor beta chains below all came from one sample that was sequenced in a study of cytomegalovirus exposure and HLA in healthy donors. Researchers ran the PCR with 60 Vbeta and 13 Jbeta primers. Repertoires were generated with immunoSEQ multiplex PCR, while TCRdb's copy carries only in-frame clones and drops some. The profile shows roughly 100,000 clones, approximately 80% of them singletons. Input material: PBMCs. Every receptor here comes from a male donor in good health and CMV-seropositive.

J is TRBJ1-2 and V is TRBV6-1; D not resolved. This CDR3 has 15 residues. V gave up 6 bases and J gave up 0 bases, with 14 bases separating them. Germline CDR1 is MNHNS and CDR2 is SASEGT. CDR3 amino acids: CASSDILLANYGYTF. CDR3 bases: TGTGCCAGCAGCGACATCTTGTTGGCTAACTATGGCTACACCTTC.

CDR3 in amino acids: CASSHDRNYGYTF. As DNA, the CDR3 is TGTGCCAGCAGCCACGACAGGAACTATGGCTACACCTTC. The chain is built from TRBV7-2 and TRBJ1-2, with D possibly being TRBD1 (6 bases). The V and J ends lost 5 bases and 2 bases respectively, with 9 bases between them. CDR1 SGHTA and CDR2 FQGNSA come from the germline V gene. CDR3 size: 13 residues.

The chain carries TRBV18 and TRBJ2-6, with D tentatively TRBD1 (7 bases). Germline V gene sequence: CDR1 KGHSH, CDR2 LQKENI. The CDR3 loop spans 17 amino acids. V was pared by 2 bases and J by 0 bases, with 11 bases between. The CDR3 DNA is TGTGCCAGCTCACCAGGAGGGGGCAACTCTGGGGCCAACGTCCTGACTTTC. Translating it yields CASSPGGGNSGANVLTF.

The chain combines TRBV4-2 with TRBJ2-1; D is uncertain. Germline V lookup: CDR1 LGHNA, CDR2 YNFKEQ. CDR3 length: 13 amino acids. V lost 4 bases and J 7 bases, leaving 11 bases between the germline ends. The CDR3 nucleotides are TGTGCCAGCAGCCGGAGTTTAGTAAATGAGCAGTTCTTC. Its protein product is CASSRSLVNEQFF.

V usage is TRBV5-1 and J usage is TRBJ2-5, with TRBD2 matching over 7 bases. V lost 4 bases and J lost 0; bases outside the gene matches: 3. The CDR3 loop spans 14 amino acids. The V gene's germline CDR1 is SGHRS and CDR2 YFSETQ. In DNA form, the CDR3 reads TGCGCCAGCAGCGGGGGGGTGAACCAAGAGACCCAGTACTTC. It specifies CASSGGVNQETQYF.

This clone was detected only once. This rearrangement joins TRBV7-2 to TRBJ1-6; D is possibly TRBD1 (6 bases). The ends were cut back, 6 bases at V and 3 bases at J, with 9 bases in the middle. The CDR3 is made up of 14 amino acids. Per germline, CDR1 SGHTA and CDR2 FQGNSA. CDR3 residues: CASSTGIYNSPLHF. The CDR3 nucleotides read TGTGCCAGCAGTACAGGGATCTATAATTCACCCCTCCACTTT. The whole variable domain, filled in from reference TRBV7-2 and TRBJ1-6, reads GAGVSQSPSNKVTEKGKDVELRCDPISGHTALYWYRQSLGQGLEFLIYFQGNSAPDKSGLPSDRFSAERTGGSVSTLTIQRTQQEDSAVYLCASSTGIYNSPLHFGNGTRLTVT.

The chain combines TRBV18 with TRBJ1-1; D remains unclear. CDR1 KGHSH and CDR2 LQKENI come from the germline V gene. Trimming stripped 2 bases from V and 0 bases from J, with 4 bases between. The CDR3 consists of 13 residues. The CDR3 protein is CASSPTMNTEAFF. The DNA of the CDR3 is TGTGCCAGCTCACCAACAATGAACACTGAAGCTTTCTTT. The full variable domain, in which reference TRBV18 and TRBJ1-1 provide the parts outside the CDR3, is NAGVMQNPRHLVRRRGQEARLRCSPMKGHSHVYWYRQLPEEGLKFMVYLQKENIIDESGMPKERFSAEFPKEGPSILRIQQVVRGDSAAYFCASSPTMNTEAFFGQGTRLTVV.

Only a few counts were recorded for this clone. CDR3 protein: CASSASLVTDSNQPQHF. The CDR3 DNA sequence: TGTGCCAGCTCAGCCTCTCTAGTCACGGATAGCAATCAGCCCCAGCATTTT. This chain links TRBV18 with TRBJ1-5; D unclear. V was trimmed by 5 bases and J by 0 bases, leaving 17 bases between them. The CDR3 is 17 amino acids. Germline CDR1 is KGHSH and CDR2 is LQKENI.

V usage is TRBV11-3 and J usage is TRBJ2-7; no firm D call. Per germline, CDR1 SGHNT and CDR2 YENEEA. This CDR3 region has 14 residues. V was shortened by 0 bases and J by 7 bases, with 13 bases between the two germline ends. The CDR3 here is CASSLDGAGREQYF. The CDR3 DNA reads TGTGCCAGCAGCTTAGATGGCGCAGGTCGGGAGCAGTACTTC.

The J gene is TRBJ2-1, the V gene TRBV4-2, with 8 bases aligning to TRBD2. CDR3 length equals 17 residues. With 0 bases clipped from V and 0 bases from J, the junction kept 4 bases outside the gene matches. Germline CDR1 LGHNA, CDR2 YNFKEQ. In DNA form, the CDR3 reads TGTGCCAGCAGCCAAGATGGAGCGGGGGCCTCCTACAATGAGCAGTTCTTC. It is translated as CASSQDGAGASYNEQFF.

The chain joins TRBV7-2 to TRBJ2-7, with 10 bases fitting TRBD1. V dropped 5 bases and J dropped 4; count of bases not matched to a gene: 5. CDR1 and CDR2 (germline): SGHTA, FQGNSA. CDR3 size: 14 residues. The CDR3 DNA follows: TGTGCCAGCAGCCCAGAGGGACAGGGGTACGAGCAGTACTTC. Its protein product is CASSPEGQGYEQYF.

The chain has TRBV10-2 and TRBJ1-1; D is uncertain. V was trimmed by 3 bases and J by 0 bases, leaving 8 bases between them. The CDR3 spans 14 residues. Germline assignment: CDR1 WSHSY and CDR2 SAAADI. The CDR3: CASSDRAMNTEAFF. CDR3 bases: TGCGCCAGCAGTGATAGAGCAATGAACACTGAAGCTTTCTTT.

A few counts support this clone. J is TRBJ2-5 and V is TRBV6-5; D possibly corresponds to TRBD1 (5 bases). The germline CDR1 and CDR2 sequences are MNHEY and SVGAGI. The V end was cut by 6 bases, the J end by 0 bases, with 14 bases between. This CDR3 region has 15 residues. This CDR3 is CASSPSTVYQETQYF. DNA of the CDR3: TGTGCCAGCAGCCCATCGACAGTGTACCAAGAGACCCAGTACTTC.

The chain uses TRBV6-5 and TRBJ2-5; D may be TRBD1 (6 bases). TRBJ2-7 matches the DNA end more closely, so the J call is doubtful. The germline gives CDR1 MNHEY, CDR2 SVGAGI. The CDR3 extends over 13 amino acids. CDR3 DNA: TGTGCCAGTCTCCGGACAGCGACCGGCGAGCAGTACTTC. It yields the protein CASLRTATGEQYF.

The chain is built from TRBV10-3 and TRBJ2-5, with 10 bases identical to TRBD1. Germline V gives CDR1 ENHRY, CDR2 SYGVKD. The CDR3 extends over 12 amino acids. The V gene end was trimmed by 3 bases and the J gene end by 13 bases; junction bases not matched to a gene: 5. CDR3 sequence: CAISEGGTGAYF. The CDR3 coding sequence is TGTGCCATCAGTGAAGGGGGGACAGGGGCGTACTTC.

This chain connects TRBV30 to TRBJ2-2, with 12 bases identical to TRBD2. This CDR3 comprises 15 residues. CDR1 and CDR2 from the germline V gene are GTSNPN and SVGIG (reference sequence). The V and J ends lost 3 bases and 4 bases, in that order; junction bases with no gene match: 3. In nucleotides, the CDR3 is TGTGCCTGGAGCGGACTAGCGGGGTTCACCGGGGAGCTGTTTTTT. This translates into CAWSGLAGFTGELFF.

In DNA, the CDR3 is TGTGCCAGCAGCTTAGGGGGCCAGACTAATGAAAAACTGTTTTTT. As protein: CASSLGGQTNEKLFF. V is TRBV7-9 and J is TRBJ1-4, with a tentative D call TRBD1 (5 bases). Germline CDR1 is SEHNR and CDR2 is FQNEAQ (reference sequence). CDR3 length: 15 amino acids. V shed 1 base and J shed 2 bases, with 8 bases lying between them.